The next 16 T cell receptor beta chains were all read from a single sample in a study of beta chain features in type 1 diabetes. TCRB transcripts that were expressed got sequenced, as all of the isolated RNA had been reverse transcribed. The method was immunoSEQ multiplex PCR; TCRdb's version includes in-frame clones alone and lacks a portion of them. Of roughly 130,000 clones in the sample, roughly a tenth were seen once. The specimen was central memory CD4+ T cells from blood. The receptor set was obtained from a man between 18 and 29 years old in good health.

Only a few counts were recorded for this clone. The V call is TRBV11-3, the J call TRBJ2-7, with 7 positions matching TRBD1. Germline V lookup: CDR1 SGHNT, CDR2 YENEEA. This CDR3 spans 16 amino acids. The V segment lost 5 bases and the J segment 1 base; nucleotides outside the gene matches: 11. The CDR3 DNA reads as TGTGCCAGCAGCCGAGATGGGACAGTGGCATCCTACGAGCAGTACTTC. Protein product: CASSRDGTVASYEQYF.

V gene TRBV2 combines with J gene TRBJ1-5; TRBD1 matches at 7 bases. Germline V lookup: CDR1 SNHLY, CDR2 FYNNEI. The CDR3 has 14 residues. The V and J ends lost 5 bases and 2 bases, in that order; junction bases with no gene match: 3. This chain's CDR3 is CASSYTGGNQPQHF. CDR3 nucleotide sequence: TGTGCCAGCAGTTATACAGGGGGCAATCAGCCCCAGCATTTT.

The chain is built from TRBV5-5 and TRBJ2-7; perhaps TRBD1 as D (7 bases). The germline V gene has CDR1 SGHKS and CDR2 YYEKEE (reference sequence). V was pared by 4 bases and J by 6 bases, with 20 bases between. The CDR3 has 15 residues. The CDR3 is CASSHTEGAFLEQYF. The DNA for the CDR3 is TGTGCCAGCAGCCACACGGAGGGGGCTTTTCTCGAGCAGTACTTC.

This chain joins TRBV6-5 and TRBJ2-7, with 7 bases that match TRBD1. J was trimmed by 5 bases and V by 5 bases; bases with no gene match: 12. This CDR3 comprises 15 residues. The V gene's germline CDR1 is MNHEY and CDR2 SVGAGI. The CDR3 bases are TGTGCCAGCAGTCCCCAAGACAGGGTAGTAGACGAGCAGTACTTC. This encodes CASSPQDRVVDEQYF.

This clone was seen only a few times. The chain links TRBV28 to TRBJ1-5; D unclear. Trimming shortened V by 6 bases and J by 3 bases, and 18 bases separated the two germline ends. CDR3 length: 16 amino acids. CDR1 and CDR2 (germline): MDHEN, SYDVKM. CDR3 in amino acids: CASSRNRGALNQPQHF. The CDR3 bases are TGTGCCAGCAGCCGAAACCGGGGAGCCCTCAATCAGCCCCAGCATTTT. The variable domain in full, with the rest retrieved from reference TRBV28 and TRBJ1-5, is DVKVTQSSRYLVKRTGEKVFLECVQDMDHENMFWYRQDPGLGLRLIYFSYDVKMKEKGDIPEGYSVSREKKERFSLILESASTNQTSMYLCASSRNRGALNQPQHFGDGTRLSIL.

In this sample, this clone turned up a few times. The chain uses TRBV2 and TRBJ2-3; 10 bases map to TRBD1. Germline values: CDR1 SNHLY, CDR2 FYNNEI. Germline trimming cut 6 bases from V and 2 bases from J; bases unmatched to any gene: 5. The CDR3 is 15 residues long. Written as DNA, the CDR3 is TGTGCCAGCAGCCCCGGGACAGGGGCCACAGATACGCAGTATTTT. It codes for CASSPGTGATDTQYF.

This clone occurred a few times. The chain is built from TRBV2 and TRBJ2-1; weak D call: TRBD2 (6 bases). The germline gives CDR1 SNHLY, CDR2 FYNNEI. Trimming pared 4 bases from V and 9 bases from J, leaving 10 bases between. CDR3 length: 12 residues. The CDR3 bases are TGTGCCAGCAGTGGGGACTCCTTTGAGCAGTTCTTC. Translating it yields CASSGDSFEQFF.

This clone was picked up a small number of times. This chain links TRBV11-2 with TRBJ2-3; 9 bases line up with TRBD2. Germline lookup yields CDR1 SGHAT and CDR2 FQNNGV. The trim removed 2 bases at V and 8 bases at J, leaving 5 bases unmatched. The CDR3 extends over 14 amino acids. In DNA form, the CDR3 reads TGTGCCAGCAGCTTATACCTGCGGGGGGGTACGCAGTATTTT. Translated, it gives CASSLYLRGGTQYF.

A few counts support this clone. The chain carries TRBV11-2 and TRBJ2-7, with 7 bases identical to TRBD2. This CDR3 region has 15 residues. The J segment lost 0 bases and the V segment lost 7 bases, leaving 9 bases of the junction unmatched. Germline loops: CDR1 SGHAT, CDR2 FQNNGV. CDR3 sequence (DNA): TGTGCCAGCACCGCCTGGGAGGGCTCCTCCTACGAGCAGTACTTC. This sequence encodes CASTAWEGSSYEQYF.

There are a few counts of this clone. The V call is TRBV5-1, the J call TRBJ2-5; D ambiguous. Looked up from germline, CDR1 is SGHRS and CDR2 is YFSETQ. Trimming shortened V by 0 bases and J by 0 bases, and 6 bases separated the two germline ends. CDR3 length equals 14 residues. CDR3 sequence reads: CASSLGQYQETQYF. In DNA, the CDR3 is TGCGCCAGCAGCTTGGGGCAGTACCAAGAGACCCAGTACTTC.

V and J are TRBV30 and TRBJ2-1; the D is unclear. The germline V gene has CDR1 GTSNPN and CDR2 SVGIG (reference sequence). With 2 bases removed from V and 4 bases from J, the gap between germline ends came to 6 bases. This CDR3 region has 12 residues. CDR3 nucleotides: TGTGCCTGGAGTATCGGGTACAATGAGCAGTTCTTC. Its translation is CAWSIGYNEQFF.

The sample holds many counts of this clone. The chain uses TRBV18 and TRBJ2-1, with D possibly TRBD2 on 7 matching bases. Germline V gene lookup returns CDR1 KGHSH and CDR2 LQKENI. This CDR3 is built from 15 residues. Trimming removed 6 bases at V and 4 bases at J, with 16 bases between. CDR3 loop: CASSPMGGAYNEQFF. The CDR3 DNA reads as TGTGCCAGCTCTCCGATGGGGGGGGCTTACAATGAGCAGTTCTTC.

This clone was seen more than once but under ten times. J is TRBJ1-1 and V is TRBV6-6, with no clear D. Germline CDR1 is MNHNY and CDR2 is SVGAGI (reference sequence). Trimming removed 0 bases from V and 5 bases from J, with 13 bases in between. This CDR3 comprises 15 residues. The CDR3 loop is CASSYSREGQTEAFF. The CDR3, as DNA: TGTGCCAGCAGTTACTCGAGAGAGGGCCAGACTGAAGCTTTCTTT.

The gene calls are TRBV11-2 and TRBJ1-4, with D perhaps matching TRBD1 (6 bases). CDR1 and CDR2 from the germline V gene are SGHAT and FQNNGV. The CDR3 covers 15 residues. V dropped 3 bases and J dropped 0 bases, with 8 bases sitting between them. The DNA of the CDR3 is TGTGCCAGCAGCTTCAGGGGTGCAACTAATGAAAAACTGTTTTTT. Translation gives CASSFRGATNEKLFF.

The rearrangement links TRBV7-2 to TRBJ2-5, with D perhaps TRBD1 (7 bases). The CDR3 contains 14 residues. Germline assignment: CDR1 SGHTA and CDR2 FQGNSA. V dropped 11 bases and J dropped 0 bases, with 16 bases sitting between them. DNA for the CDR3: TGTGCCCTCAGGGGGGCAACGTACCAAGAGACCCAGTACTTC. Encoded protein: CALRGATYQETQYF.

The chain carries TRBV30 and TRBJ1-2; no firm D call. This CDR3 has 12 amino acids. Germline CDR1 GTSNPN, CDR2 SVGIG (reference sequence). The V gene lost 5 bases and the J gene lost 1 base, with 8 bases spanning the gap. The CDR3, as DNA: TGTGCCTGGGGCAGCGGTAACTATGGCTACACCTTC. Protein: CAWGSGNYGYTF.